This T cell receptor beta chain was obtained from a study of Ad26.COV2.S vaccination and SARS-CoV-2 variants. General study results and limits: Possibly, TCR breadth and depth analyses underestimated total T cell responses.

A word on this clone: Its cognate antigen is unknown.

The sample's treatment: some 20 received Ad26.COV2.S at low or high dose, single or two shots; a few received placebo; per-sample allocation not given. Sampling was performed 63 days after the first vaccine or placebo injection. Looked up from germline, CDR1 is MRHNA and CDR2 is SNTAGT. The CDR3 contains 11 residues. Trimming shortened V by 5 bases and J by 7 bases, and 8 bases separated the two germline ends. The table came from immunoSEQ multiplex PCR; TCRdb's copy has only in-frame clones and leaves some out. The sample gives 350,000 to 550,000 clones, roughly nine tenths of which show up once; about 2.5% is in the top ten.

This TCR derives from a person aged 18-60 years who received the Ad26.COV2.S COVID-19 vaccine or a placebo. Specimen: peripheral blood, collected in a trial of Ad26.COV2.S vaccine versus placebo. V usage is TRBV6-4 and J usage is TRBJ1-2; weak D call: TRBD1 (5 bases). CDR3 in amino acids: CASSPQAGYTF. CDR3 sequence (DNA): TGTGCCAGCAGTCCACAGGCTGGCTACACCTTC.